This T cell receptor beta chain is drawn from a study of blood T cell repertoires in COVID-19 (TCRdb year 2020). Regarding the research as a whole: Collaborator samples came from the United States, Italy and Spain and covered acute and convalescent phases of COVID-19. The material from the prospective study consisted of cDNA or gDNA derived from T cells, B-cell-depleted T cells, or PBMCs. Subjects who had been exposed to COVID-19, were actively infected with it, or had recovered from it provided the deeply sampled blood TCRbeta repertoires that made up the dataset. The repertoires were released in a freely available public database intended as a resource for research on the immune response to SARS-CoV-2. Samples came from the ongoing ImmuneRACE study (first 160 participants) plus 1,254 subjects from 6 global collaborators. A de-identified subject ID, COVID-19 status, age in years and sex were almost always included in the sample metadata. Where HLA class I and class II types were available, the types were taken from metadata supplied by the sample provider, not from assay-based typing. General findings and caveats noted by the study authors: The quantity of clinical and demographic metadata differed by source and by participant and was supplied without curation.

The immunoSEQ Assay, a bias-controlled multiplex PCR, was used to amplify TCRbeta CDR3 regions from genomic DNA. The paper's data handling went like this. Within the assay, amplification of reference gene primers was used to estimate how many nucleated cells each sample contained. To quantify the absolute abundance of each unique TCRbeta CDR3 rearrangement, sequence reads were collapsed and filtered. For each sample, productive Simpson clonality was calculated as the square root of Simpson's diversity index across productive rearrangements. The clones in this table, taken by TCRdb from immuneACCESS, are in-frame only. Not every clone is retained; where verified, under half of the shortfall comes from an unresolved V gene, and the cause of the rest is unknown. V and J calls and clone size are those listed in that table; D and trimming were worked out from the DNA. For this sample there are around 150,000 clones; roughly 84% appear just once. The top ten clones comprise 8.5% to 9% of the sample.

In Seattle, one collaborating source enrolled patients while the infection was active and tracked those patients longitudinally over the course of disease. The collaborating institutions used their own protocols to collect whole blood in K2EDTA tubes. For TCRbeta analysis, collaborator samples were shipped as frozen whole blood, as isolated PBMCs, or as DNA extracted from either sample type. The CDR3 sequence holds 14 residues, the cysteine and phenylalanine included. The DNA shown is the 42-base CDR3, in frame from base 1. Cut back by 2 bases and 3 bases, the V and J ends lie 8 bases apart. Based on the germline V gene (reference sequence), the CDR1 and CDR2 sequences are SEHNR and FQNEAQ. Concerning this clone: Its antigen is currently not known. Base qualities are not provided; no much larger clone lies one nucleotide away.

Recombination connected TRBV7-9 to TRBJ1-5, with the D gene not clear enough to name. Material: peripheral blood. This clonotype originated in a man aged 25-40 years with COVID-19, enrolled during active disease. The nucleotide sequence is given as TGTGCCAGCAGCTTACCAGGCCTCAATCAGCCCCAGCATTTT. It is translated as CASSLPGLNQPQHF.